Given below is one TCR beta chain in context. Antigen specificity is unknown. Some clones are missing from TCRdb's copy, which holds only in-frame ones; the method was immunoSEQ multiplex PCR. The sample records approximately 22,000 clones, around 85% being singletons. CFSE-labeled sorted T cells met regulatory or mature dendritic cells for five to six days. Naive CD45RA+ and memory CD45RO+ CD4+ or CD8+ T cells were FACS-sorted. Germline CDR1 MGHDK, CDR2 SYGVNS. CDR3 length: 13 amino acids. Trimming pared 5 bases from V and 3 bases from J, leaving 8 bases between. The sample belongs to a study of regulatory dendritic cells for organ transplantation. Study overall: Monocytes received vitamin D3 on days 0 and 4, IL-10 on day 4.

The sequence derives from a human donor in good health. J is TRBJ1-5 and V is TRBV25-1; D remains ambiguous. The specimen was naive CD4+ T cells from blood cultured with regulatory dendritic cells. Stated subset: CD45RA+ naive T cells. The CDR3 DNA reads TGTGCCAGCAGTCCCAGCACCAATCAGCCCCAGCATTTT. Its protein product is CASSPSTNQPQHF. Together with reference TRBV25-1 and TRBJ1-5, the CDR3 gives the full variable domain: EADIYQTPRYLVIGTGKKITLECSQTMGHDKMYWYQQDPGMELHLIHYSYGVNSTEKGDLSSESTVSRIRTEHFPLTLESARPSHTSQYLCASSPSTNQPQHFGDGTRLSIL.